The 9 T cell receptor beta chains presented below share a single source sample, sequenced in a study of graft-versus-host responses after intestinal transplantation. No antigens are known for them. Generated by immunoSEQ multiplex PCR, the TCRdb table keeps only in-frame clones and is missing some. The data hold fewer than 110,000 clones, with about nine tenths observed a single time. The sample consisted of unstimulated CD4+ T cells sorted from spleen or lymph node cells, taken before transplant. These TCRs come from a human donor who was the organ donor for an intestinal transplant.

The V call is TRBV6-5, the J call TRBJ1-6; D is ambiguous. The CDR3 consists of 13 residues. Germline CDR1 MNHEY, CDR2 SVGAGI. V was trimmed by 7 bases and J by 7 bases, leaving 11 bases between them. The CDR3 DNA reads as TGTGCCAGCAACCGGGTGGAAAATTCACCCCTCCACTTT. As protein: CASNRVENSPLHF.

This chain uses TRBV5-1 with TRBJ1-4; the match to TRBD1 covers 12 bases. V dropped 6 bases and J dropped 8; count of bases not matched to a gene: 2. In germline, CDR1 is SGHRS, CDR2 YFSETQ. This CDR3 spans 13 amino acids. CDR3 loop: CASKGTGGEKLFF. The CDR3 DNA reads as TGCGCCAGCAAAGGGACAGGGGGCGAAAAACTGTTTTTT.

Written as DNA, the CDR3 is TGTGCCTGGAGTGCGGGAGGGGGTGACAATCAGCCCCAGCATTTT. Amino acid sequence: CAWSAGGGDNQPQHF. The chain joins TRBV30 to TRBJ1-5; TRBD1 is a possible D gene (6 bases). V shed 1 base and J shed 3 bases, with 13 bases lying between them. Germline loops: CDR1 GTSNPN, CDR2 SVGIG (reference sequence). The CDR3 is 15 residues long.

The CDR3 sequence is CASSIITGGRKDVTEAFF. The CDR3 nucleotides read TGCGCCAGCAGCATAATCACAGGGGGCCGTAAAGATGTCACTGAAGCTTTCTTT. The chain joins TRBV5-1 to TRBJ1-1; 9 bases align to TRBD1. The germline CDR1 and CDR2 sequences are SGHRS and YFSETQ. V shed 4 bases and J 4 bases; nucleotides not matched to a gene: 17. This CDR3 contains 18 residues.

The chain combines TRBV6-1 with TRBJ2-7, with 7 nucleotides matching TRBD2. After removal of 1 base from V and 2 bases from J, the junction contained 2 bases not matched to a gene. Per the germline V gene, CDR1 is MNHNS and CDR2 is SASEGT. There are 14 residues in the CDR3. The chain's CDR3 is CASSEGGSAYEQYF. The CDR3 nucleotides read TGTGCCAGCAGTGAAGGCGGGAGCGCCTACGAGCAGTACTTC.

This clone was counted once. The chain uses TRBV18 and TRBJ2-5, with no clear D. This CDR3 comprises 14 residues. The V and J ends lost 0 bases and 2 bases respectively, with 7 bases between them. Germline CDR1 and CDR2: KGHSH and LQKENI. CDR3 residues: CASSPPGLQETQYF. The CDR3 coding sequence is TGTGCCAGCTCACCACCCGGCCTACAAGAGACCCAGTACTTC.

In this sample, this clone turned up once. This chain uses TRBV4-1 with TRBJ2-1; 12 bases align to TRBD1. CDR3 length equals 17 residues. Germline V lookup: CDR1 MGHRA, CDR2 YSYEKL. V was clipped by 4 bases and J by 7 bases; unmatched bases: 11. CDR3 nucleotides: TGCGCCAGCAGCCGTACAGCGGGACAGGGGGCTGGGAATGAGCAGTTCTTC. As protein: CASSRTAGQGAGNEQFF.

The V and J genes are TRBV10-2 and TRBJ1-5; 9 nucleotides match TRBD1. Germline V lookup: CDR1 WSHSY, CDR2 SAAADI. V lost 5 bases, J lost 7 bases, and 6 bases stayed unmatched. This CDR3 has 14 amino acids. CDR3 residues: CASSPQGARQPQHF. In DNA, the CDR3 is TGCGCCAGCAGTCCACAGGGGGCGCGGCAGCCCCAGCATTTT.

The gene calls are TRBV19 and TRBJ2-2; 9 nucleotides align to TRBD2. CDR3 size: 13 residues. The germline gives CDR1 LNHDA, CDR2 SQIVND (reference sequence). V shed 6 bases, J shed 7 bases, and the junction held 3 bases outside the gene matches. The DNA of the CDR3 is TGTGCCAGTAGCAGCGGGGGGTTCGGGGAGCTGTTTTTT. This sequence encodes CASSSGGFGELFF. The full variable domain, with the rest looked up from reference TRBV19 and TRBJ2-2, is DGGITQSPKYLFRKEGQNVTLSCEQNLNHDAMYWYRQDPGQGLRLIYYSQIVNDFQKGDIAEGYSVSREKKESFPLTVTSAQKNPTAFYLCASSSGGFGELFFGEGSRLTVL.